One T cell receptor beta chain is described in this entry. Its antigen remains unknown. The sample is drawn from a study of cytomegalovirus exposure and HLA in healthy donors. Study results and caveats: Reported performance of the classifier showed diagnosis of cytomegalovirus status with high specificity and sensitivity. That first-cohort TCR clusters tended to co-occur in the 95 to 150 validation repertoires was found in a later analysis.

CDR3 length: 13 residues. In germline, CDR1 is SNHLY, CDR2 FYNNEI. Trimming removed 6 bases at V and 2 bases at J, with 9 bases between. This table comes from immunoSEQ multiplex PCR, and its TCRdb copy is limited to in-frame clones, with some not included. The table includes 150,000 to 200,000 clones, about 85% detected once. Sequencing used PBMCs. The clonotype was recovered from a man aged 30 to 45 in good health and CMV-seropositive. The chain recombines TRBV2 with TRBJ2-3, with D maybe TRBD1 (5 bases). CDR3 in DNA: TGTGCCAGCAGACAGGAGTCCACAGATACGCAGTATTTT. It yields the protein CASRQESTDTQYF. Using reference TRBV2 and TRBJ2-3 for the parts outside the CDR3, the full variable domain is EPEVTQTPSHQVTQMGQEVILRCVPISNHLYFYWYRQILGQKVEFLVSFYNNEISEKSEIFDDQFSVERPDGSNFTLKIRSTKLEDSAMYFCASRQESTDTQYFGPGTRLTVL.